The text below deals with one T cell receptor (beta chain). Recruitment covered 20 to 25 US areas and drew participants whose ages spanned 18 to 89 years. These data originate in a study of blood T cell repertoires in COVID-19. About the research overall: Nucleic acid was either cDNA or gDNA, and it came from T cells, B-cell-depleted T cells, or PBMCs.

Trimming left V 0 bases short and J 4 bases short, with 10 bases between. The CDR3 contains 15 residues. Germline lookup yields CDR1 LGHNA and CDR2 YNFKEQ. Original processing methods: For nucleated cells, counts were estimated from reference gene primer amplification. Data came from immunoSEQ multiplex PCR; TCRdb stores just in-frame clones and leaves some out. Clonal size and the V and J genes are those of that table, whereas D and trimming came from the DNA. The sample records around 300,000 clones, roughly 90% being singletons. Sequenced: PBMCs or T cells enriched from blood (not recorded which). The origin of this receptor is a woman between 50 and 59 years old who had recovered from COVID-19. V usage is TRBV4-2 and J usage is TRBJ1-5; D gene unclear. In DNA form, the CDR3 reads TGTGCCAGCAGCCAAGATGGAGGGAAGAATCAGCCCCAGCATTTT. This gives the protein CASSQDGGKNQPQHF.